This entry concerns a single T cell receptor beta chain. The record originates from a study of blood T cell repertoires in COVID-19. Across the study: Nucleic acid was either cDNA or gDNA, and it came from T cells, B-cell-depleted T cells, or PBMCs.

While infection was still active, Seattle patients were enrolled and then followed longitudinally. Clones were sequenced by immunoSEQ multiplex PCR, and TCRdb holds only the in-frame ones, with some missing. Among some 290,000 clones listed, roughly 90% were seen once. The ends lost 4 bases at V and 5 bases at J; junction bases unmatched: 9. The CDR3 has 15 amino acids. Germline values: CDR1 SGHNT, CDR2 YYREEE (reference sequence). The sequenced material came from peripheral blood. The TCR was taken from a woman aged 25-40 years with COVID-19, enrolled during active disease. The rearrangement links TRBV5-4 to TRBJ1-1; 9 positions match TRBD1. CDR3 nucleotides: TGTGCCAGCAGCGACTCCGGACAGGGGAGGACTGAAGCTTTCTTT. It specifies CASSDSGQGRTEAFF. Drawing the rest from reference TRBV5-4 and TRBJ1-1, the complete variable domain is ETGVTQSPTHLIKTRGQQVTLRCSSQSGHNTVSWYQQALGQGPQFIFQYYREEENGRGNFPPRFSGLQFPNYSSELNVNALELDDSALYLCASSDSGQGRTEAFFGQGTRLTVV.